This T cell receptor beta chain comes out of a study of cytomegalovirus exposure and HLA in healthy donors. Study-level results: Later analysis showed TCR association rates varying by HLA locus, highest for DRB1 and lowest for HLA-C. It was reported in a later analysis that an Asian-associated ancestry cluster showed fewer N-insertions than the approximately 670-donor mean.

V lost 6 bases and J 0 bases, leaving 15 bases between the germline ends. This CDR3 region has 17 residues. CDR1 LNHDA and CDR2 SQIVND come from the germline V gene (reference sequence). A multiplex PCR was run with 60 Vbeta primers and 13 Jbeta primers. This table comes from immunoSEQ multiplex PCR, and its TCRdb copy is limited to in-frame clones, with some not included. The sample carries roughly 76,000 clones, 65% to 80% recorded once. To note about this clone: Its specificity is unknown.

The sample was PBMCs. The chain uses TRBV19 and TRBJ1-6; tentative D call: TRBD1 (6 bases). The TCR originated in a young man in good health and CMV-seronegative. CDR3 amino acids: CASSSIVGGSYNSPLHF. CDR3 nucleotide sequence: TGTGCCAGTAGCAGTATCGTAGGGGGCTCCTATAATTCACCCCTCCACTTT.